This TCR beta chain is from a study of beta chain features in type 1 diabetes. The study reverse transcribed the entire isolated RNA, so it sequenced expressed TCRB transcripts. Measured with immunoSEQ multiplex PCR; TCRdb has only the in-frame clones, and not every one. The sample lists roughly 350,000 clones; approximately 10% were seen once. The CDR3 runs to 17 residues. The ends were cut back, 0 bases at V and 5 bases at J, with 18 bases in the middle. Germline lookup yields CDR1 SGDLS and CDR2 YYNGEE. V and J are TRBV9 and TRBJ1-5; D remains unclear. This clonotype was obtained from a woman aged 25 to 39 in good health. The sample taken for sequencing was naive CD4+ T cells from blood. CDR3 amino acids: CASSVVGGATADQPQHF. The CDR3 coding sequence is TGTGCCAGCAGCGTAGTCGGAGGAGCGACGGCAGATCAGCCCCAGCATTTT. Drawing the rest from reference TRBV9 and TRBJ1-5, the complete variable domain is DSGVTQTPKHLITATGQRVTLRCSPRSGDLSVYWYQQSLDQGLQFLIQYYNGEERAKGNILERFSAQQFPDLHSELNLSSLELGDSALYFCASSVVGGATADQPQHFGDGTRLSIL.